This TCR beta chain was captured in a study of control samples from healthy donors and cancer patients. The protocol was immunoSEQ multiplex PCR, while the TCRdb copy is restricted to in-frame clones and leaves out a portion. This table has 95,000 to 100,000 clones, around 89% appearing once. CDR1 and CDR2 (germline): ENHRY, SYGVKD. The CDR3 runs to 14 residues. J gave up 9 bases and V 2 bases, and 7 bases lay outside the gene matches. The source is a man younger than 40 in good health. This chain joins TRBV10-3 and TRBJ2-1, with TRBD2 matching over 7 bases. The sequenced sample consisted of blood. The CDR3 reads CAISEPRTRLEQFF. The CDR3 region has the DNA TGTGCCATCAGTGAGCCAAGGACTAGACTTGAGCAGTTCTTC.